These T cell receptor beta chains were read from a single sample in a study of blood T cell repertoires in COVID-19. The assay was immunoSEQ multiplex PCR, and TCRdb's table has in-frame clones only and misses some. This sample yields some 240,000 clones, of which around 83% are seen a single time; over 8% belongs to the top ten. The material sequenced was peripheral blood. The receptors stem from an elderly woman with acute or convalescent COVID-19. The CDR3 runs from the conserved cysteine through the conserved F or W. A D gene is named only where the DNA matches it firmly. Expanded clones are given a class, and other clones once, few, many or no size at all.

clone_size	v_call	j_call	d_call	cdr3_nt	cdr3_aa
.	TRBV2	TRBJ2-1	TRBD2	TGTGCCAGCAGCGAAGAGAGTCCGCTAGCGGGGAACAATGAGCAGTTCTTC	CASSEESPLAGNNEQFF
.	TRBV10-3	TRBJ1-6	TRBD1	TGTGCCATCAGTGAGAAGGACAGGGGATCCACTAATTCACCCCTCCACTTT	CAISEKDRGSTNSPLHF
few	TRBV15	TRBJ1-2	.	TGTGCCACCAGCAGGGTTGAGAACTATGGCTACACCTTC	CATSRVENYGYTF
.	TRBV5-1	TRBJ1-3	.	TGCGCCAGCAGCGGGGGGGGCTCCTCTGGAAACACCATATATTTT	CASSGGGSSGNTIYF
.	TRBV19	TRBJ2-2	TRBD2	TGTGCCAGTAGTATAGAACTAGCGGGGTATAGCCCTTTGGGGGAGCTGTTTTTT	CASSIELAGYSPLGELFF
.	TRBV7-2	TRBJ1-6	.	TGTGCCAGCAGCTTAGCGCGGGGGACGAGCTCCTATAATTCACCCCTCCACTTT	CASSLARGTSSYNSPLHF
.	TRBV5-1	TRBJ2-7	.	TGCGCCAGCAGCTTGAGGCAGGGGCCCACCTACGAGCAGTACTTC	CASSLRQGPTYEQYF
once	TRBV5-1	TRBJ2-5	TRBD1	TGCGCCAGCAGTAGGACAGGGGGGCAAGACCAAGAGACCCAGTACTTC	CASSRTGGQDQETQYF
.	TRBV6-5	TRBJ1-3	.	TGTGCCAGCAGTCCAGTGGAGAGCACCATATATTTT	CASSPVESTIYF
.	TRBV18	TRBJ1-1	.	TGTGCCAGCTCAGCTTCCCGGGCAGGGGTCCTCATGAACACTGAAGCTTTCTTT	CASSASRAGVLMNTEAFF
.	TRBV7-8	TRBJ1-3	.	TGTGCCAGCAGCTCGTGGAGGGTCGCGGGGTCTGGAAACACCATATATTTT	CASSSWRVAGSGNTIYF
.	TRBV9	TRBJ1-2	.	TGTGCCAGCAGCGTAGCAGTGAATCATGGCTACACCTTC	CASSVAVNHGYTF
.	TRBV5-1	TRBJ2-7	TRBD1	TGCGCCAGCAGCACAGGGGTCTCCTACGAGCAGTACTTC	CASSTGVSYEQYF
.	TRBV28	TRBJ2-1	TRBD2	TGTGCCAGCAGCCGCTGGTTGGGTAGCGGGTCTTCACCCTACAATGAGCAGTTCTTC	CASSRWLGSGSSPYNEQFF
.	TRBV7-8	TRBJ1-3	.	TGTGCCAGCAGCGCAATGCCACAGGGCTCTGGAAACACCATATATTTT	CASSAMPQGSGNTIYF
.	TRBV5-1	TRBJ1-3	.	TGCGCCAGCAGCTTGGAGGGGCTGAGCTCTGGAAACACCATATATTTT	CASSLEGLSSGNTIYF
.	TRBV2	TRBJ1-4	TRBD1	TGTGCCAGCAGGGACAGGGGCGTCCTTCGGGAAAAACTGTTTTTT	CASRDRGVLREKLFF
.	TRBV2	TRBJ2-1	TRBD2	TGTGCCAGCAGTCCTTCCACTAGCGGGGCCAATGAGCAGTTCTTC	CASSPSTSGANEQFF
.	TRBV27	TRBJ2-1	.	TGTGCCAGCCGCTCCAGGGGAGATGAGCAGTTCTTC	CASRSRGDEQFF
.	TRBV7-9	TRBJ2-7	TRBD2	TGTGCCAGCAGCTTATTTGGGACTAGCGGGGCTTCCGAGCAGTACTTC	CASSLFGTSGASEQYF
.	TRBV7-6	TRBJ2-5	.	TGTGCCAGCAGCTTAGTCCCAGGCCGTGTAGAGACCCAGTACTTC	CASSLVPGRVETQYF
.	TRBV7-2	TRBJ2-2	TRBD2	TGTGCCAGCTCTTTGCGGGGGGGCACCGGGGAGCTGTTTTTT	CASSLRGGTGELFF
.	TRBV10-3	TRBJ1-4	TRBD1	TGTGCCATCAGTGAGAATACGGGACAGGGCGAAAAACTGTTTTTT	CAISENTGQGEKLFF
.	TRBV15	TRBJ2-7	TRBD2	TGTGCCACCAGCAGAGATCTTACAGCGGGGGCTTACGAGCAGTACTTC	CATSRDLTAGAYEQYF
.	TRBV18	TRBJ2-5	TRBD2	TGTGCCAGCTCCCCCACTAGCGGGGGGTTGAAGACCCAGTACTTC	CASSPTSGGLKTQYF
.	TRBV28	TRBJ1-1	.	TGTGCCAGCAGACCCGTGGGGGGGACCTTGAACACTGAAGCTTTCTTT	CASRPVGGTLNTEAFF
.	TRBV30	TRBJ1-6	TRBD1	TGTGCCTGGAGCATTACAGGGGGTAATTCACCCCTCCACTTT	CAWSITGGNSPLHF
.	TRBV6-1	TRBJ1-4	.	TGTGCCAGCAGTGAAGGCGATTTGAATAGTGAAAAACTGTTTTTT	CASSEGDLNSEKLFF
once	TRBV25-1	TRBJ1-1	.	TGTGCCAGCAGTGCCCCGGGGGGCACTGAAGCTTTCTTT	CASSAPGGTEAFF
.	TRBV19	TRBJ1-1	TRBD1	TGTGCCAGTAGAAAGGACAGGGCGAACACTGAAGCTTTCTTT	CASRKDRANTEAFF
once	TRBV7-6	TRBJ1-1	TRBD1	TGTGCCAGCAGCTTTGGGACAGGGGGGAACACTGAAGCTTTCTTT	CASSFGTGGNTEAFF
.	TRBV28	TRBJ1-1	.	TGTGCCAGCAGTTTAGGGCAGATGAACACTGAAGCTTTCTTT	CASSLGQMNTEAFF
.	TRBV20-1	TRBJ1-5	.	TGCAGTGCTAGTCCGGGGGGGGAGGGGAATCAGCCCCAGCATTTT	CSASPGGEGNQPQHF
.	TRBV7-3	TRBJ2-3	.	TGTGCCAGCAGCTTAGATGGCGGGGGCGCAGATACGCAGTATTTT	CASSLDGGGADTQYF
.	TRBV7-2	TRBJ1-1	.	TGTGCCAGCATCTTAAGGCGCAGGGTCACTGAAGCTTTCTTT	CASILRRRVTEAFF
.	TRBV4-1	TRBJ2-7	TRBD1	TGCGCCAGCAGCCCAAGACAGGGAGTTTCCTACGAGCAGTACTTC	CASSPRQGVSYEQYF
.	TRBV5-4	TRBJ1-1	.	TGTGCCAGCAGTCTCCGGGAGGGTACTGAAGCTTTCTTT	CASSLREGTEAFF
few	TRBV12-3/TRBV12-4	TRBJ1-5	.	TGTGCCAGCAGTTTATACGGGAATCAGCCCCAGCATTTT	CASSLYGNQPQHF
.	TRBV18	TRBJ1-2	TRBD1	TGTGCCAGCTCACCGTCCCGGGACAGCAACTATGGCTACACCTTC	CASSPSRDSNYGYTF
few	TRBV5-1	TRBJ2-1	.	TGCGCCAGCAGCTCCGCCGGATCGGGCTCCTACAATGAGCAGTTCTTC	CASSSAGSGSYNEQFF
.	TRBV21-1	TRBJ2-1	.	TGTGCCAGCAGCTTGGACAGGGAAAAAGCCTACAATGAGCAGTTCTTC	CASSLDREKAYNEQFF
.	TRBV18	TRBJ2-2	.	TGTGCCAGCTCACCTTTCCCTATTACGAACACCGGGGAGCTGTTTTTT	CASSPFPITNTGELFF
.	TRBV5-5	TRBJ2-7	TRBD1	TGTGCCAGCAGCTTAGCACAGGGGGCGCGGGAGCAGTACTTC	CASSLAQGAREQYF
.	TRBV6-5	TRBJ1-4	.	TGTGCCAGCAGTACGGGACTCGGGGCGGATGAAAAACTGTTTTTT	CASSTGLGADEKLFF
few	TRBV9	TRBJ1-2	.	TGTGCCAGCAGCGGCGCAGGGAAGGGTGGTGGCTACACCTTC	CASSGAGKGGGYTF
.	TRBV10-3	TRBJ1-4	TRBD1	TGTGCCATCAGTGAGGGGACAGGGGGGCGAGAAAAACTGTTTTTT	CAISEGTGGREKLFF
.	TRBV5-1	TRBJ2-3	.	TGCGCCAGCAGCCTCCGGGACATGGGCACAGATACGCAGTATTTT	CASSLRDMGTDTQYF
.	TRBV10-3	TRBJ1-2	TRBD1	TGTGCCATCAGTGTCCAGGGACAGGGAAACGGCTACACCTTC	CAISVQGQGNGYTF
few	TRBV28	TRBJ1-2	TRBD1	TGTGCCAGCAGAAAGCCAGGAGGACAGGGGTTTTACGGCTACACCTTC	CASRKPGGQGFYGYTF
.	TRBV5-1	TRBJ1-1	.	TGCGCCAGCAGCTTACAGGGACCCAGGACTGAAGCTTTCTTT	CASSLQGPRTEAFF
.	TRBV5-6	TRBJ1-1	.	TGTGCCAGCAGCCCCCGTGATAGGGGCTACACTGAAGCTTTCTTT	CASSPRDRGYTEAFF
.	TRBV7-8	TRBJ1-6	TRBD1	TGTGCCAGCAGCTTTGGGACAGGGCCTAATTCACCCCTCCACTTT	CASSFGTGPNSPLHF